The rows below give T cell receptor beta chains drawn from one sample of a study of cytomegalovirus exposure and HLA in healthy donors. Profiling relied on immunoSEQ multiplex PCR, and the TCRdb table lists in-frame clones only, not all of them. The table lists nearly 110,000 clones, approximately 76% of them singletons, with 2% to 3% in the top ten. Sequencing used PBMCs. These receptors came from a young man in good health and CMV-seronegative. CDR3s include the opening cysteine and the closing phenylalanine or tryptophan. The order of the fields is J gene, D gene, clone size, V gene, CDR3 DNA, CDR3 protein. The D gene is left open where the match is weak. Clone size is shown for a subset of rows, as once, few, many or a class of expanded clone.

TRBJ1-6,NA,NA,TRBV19,TGTGCCAGTAGGATAGGCGAGAGTAATTCACCCCTCCACTTT,CASRIGESNSPLHF
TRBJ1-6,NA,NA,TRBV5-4,TGTGCCAGCAGCCCGAGGGTAGGCTCCTATAATTCACCCCTCCACTTT,CASSPRVGSYNSPLHF
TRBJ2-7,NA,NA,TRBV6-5,TGTGCCAGCAGTTACTCACGGGGAAACTACGAGCAGTACTTC,CASSYSRGNYEQYF
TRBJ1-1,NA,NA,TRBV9,TGTGCCAGCAGCGTAGTCCAGCAGGCGAGGGAGACTGAAGCTTTCTTT,CASSVVQQARETEAFF
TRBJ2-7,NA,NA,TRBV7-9,TGTGCCAGCAACAACCCCCCCAACTACGGGCAGTACTTC,CASNNPPNYGQYF
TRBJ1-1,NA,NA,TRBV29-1,TGCGGTGGGGTTAGTGCGGGAACCAGGGAAGCTTTCTTT,CGGVSAGTREAFF
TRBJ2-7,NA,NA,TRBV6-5,TGTGCCACAAAGGAGGGATACGAGCAGTACTTC,CATKEGYEQYF
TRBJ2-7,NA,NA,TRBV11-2,TGTGCCAGCAGCTTAGCCAGTGCCTACGAGCAGTACTTC,CASSLASAYEQYF
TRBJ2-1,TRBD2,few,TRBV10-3,TGTGCCATCAGTGGGGAGCGGGGGGCCCCCCATGAGCAGTTCTTC,CAISGERGAPHEQFF
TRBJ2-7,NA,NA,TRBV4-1,TGCGCCAGCAGCCAAGATCTAGGGGGAGACGAGCAGTACTTC,CASSQDLGGDEQYF